Detailed here is one T cell receptor beta chain. What antigen it recognizes has not been identified. Per-base quality was not reported, and no clone a single base away is much larger than it. This record belongs to a study of CD8+CD57+ T cells in acquired aplastic anemia (dated by TCRdb to the late 2010s). Some background on the complete study: On average, sorted CD4+ and CD8+ cells yielded 3 to 4 ug of extracted DNA, with a range of about 0.19 to 30 ug. Mean read counts for healthy donor samples were 8.5 million to 10.8 million for CD4+ cells and about 12 million for CD8+ cells. Study-wide conclusions, independent of this receptor: Between patients and healthy controls, no significant difference in CD8+ Simpson's diversity was found (P=0.060). Around 30 CD8+ CDR3 sequences were shared between patients and controls but appeared highly expressed in patients and within their immunodominant clones.

Genomic DNA served as template for TCR beta VDJ combination and CDR3 sequence profiling. TCR repertoire sequencing was run on an Illumina HiSeq 2000. Per the source publication's procedure: TRBV/TRBJ rearrangement plots, CDR3 size and DJ length profiles, and Simpson's diversity index were used to assess repertoires. Whichever DNA sequence was most abundant in the deep sequencing data was defined as the immunodominant clone. CDR3 amino acid sequences were screened for sharing across subjects and were compared with published repertoires and the VDJdb database. TCRdb applied fastp at Q25 and MiXCR to the public reads, then kept only in-frame beta chains. Here each entry gathers all rows of one CDR3 protein and keeps the most common genes and DNA. TCRdb, rather than the study authors, made the V and J calls. The sample table holds just over 400,000 distinct CDR3 sequences, of which 60% to 80% were seen once. The ten largest make up approximately 3.9% of the sample.

The germline V end is reduced by 5 bases and the J end by 5 bases; junction bases left unmatched: 8. The germline V gene provides CDR1 SGHAT and CDR2 FQNNGV. The CDR3 runs 15 residues from the cysteine to the phenylalanine. Only CDR3 DNA remains: 45 bases, in frame from the first base. In the study, sorted CD4+ and CD8+ blood T cells from patients with severe aplastic anemia and from healthy subjects underwent deep sequencing of TCR repertoires. Ficoll-Paque density gradient centrifugation was used to isolate peripheral blood mononuclear cells. Before DNA was extracted, CD4+ and CD8+ T cells were sorted using either FACS or magnetic beads.

Material: sorted CD4+, CD8+, or CD8+CD57+ T cells (not recorded which) from PBMCs. The chain is assembled from TRBV11-2 and TRBJ2-3, with 9 bases matching TRBD1. This receptor was identified in a human donor in good health, serving as a control. In nucleotides, the sequence is TGTGCCAGCAGCCGGACAGGGGCCGGGAGAGATACGCAGTATTTT. This translates into CASSRTGAGRDTQYF.